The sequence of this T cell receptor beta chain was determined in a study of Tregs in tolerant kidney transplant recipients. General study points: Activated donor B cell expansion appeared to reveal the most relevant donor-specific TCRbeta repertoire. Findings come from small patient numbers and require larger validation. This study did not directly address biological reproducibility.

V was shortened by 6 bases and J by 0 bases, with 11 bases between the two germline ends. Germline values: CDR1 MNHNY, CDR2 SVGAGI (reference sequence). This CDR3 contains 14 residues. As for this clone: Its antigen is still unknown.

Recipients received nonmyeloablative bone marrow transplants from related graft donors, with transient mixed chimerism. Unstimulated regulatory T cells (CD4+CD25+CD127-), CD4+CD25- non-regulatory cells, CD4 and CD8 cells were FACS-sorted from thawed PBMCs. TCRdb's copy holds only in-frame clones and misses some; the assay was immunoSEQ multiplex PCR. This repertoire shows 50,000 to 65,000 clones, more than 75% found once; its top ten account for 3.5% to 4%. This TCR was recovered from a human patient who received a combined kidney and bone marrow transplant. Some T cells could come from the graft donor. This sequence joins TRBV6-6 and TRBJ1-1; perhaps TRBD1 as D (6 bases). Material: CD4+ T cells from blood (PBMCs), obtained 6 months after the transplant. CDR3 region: CASSNTGLNTEAFF. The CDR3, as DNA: TGTGCCAGCAGCAATACAGGGCTGAACACTGAAGCTTTCTTT.